This T cell receptor (beta chain) originates from a study of cytomegalovirus exposure and HLA in healthy donors. The table came from immunoSEQ multiplex PCR; TCRdb's copy has only in-frame clones and leaves some out. The sample carries about 57,000 clones, approximately 95% recorded once. The sequence came from a woman aged 18 to 35 in good health and CMV-seronegative. Sequencing was performed on PBMCs.

For the CDR3, the DNA is TGTGCCAGCGGGCGGACAGAACATTACTACGAGCAGTACTTC. It encodes CASGRTEHYYEQYF. J is TRBJ2-7 and V is TRBV2, with D possibly TRBD1 on 6 matching bases. The CDR3 length is 14 residues. Germline V gives CDR1 SNHLY, CDR2 FYNNEI. Deletions cut 8 bases from V and 3 bases from J, with 17 bases between.